The 7 T cell receptor beta chains in this list originate from one sample, sequenced in a study of T-cell memory formation after mild COVID-19. Using its own MiXCR run on the 5' RACE reads, TCRdb lists one record per CDR3 protein. Found here are about 320,000 distinct CDR3 sequences, approximately 14% of them singletons; the top ten hold roughly a fifth. The sequencing input was PBMCs or a T cell subset sorted from them (not recorded which). The source is a man in his late teens or twenties who had mild COVID-19 (a few samples of this study predate the infection). Cell type and time point are not known.

V usage is TRBV2 and J usage is TRBJ2-2; weak D call: TRBD2 (5 bases). The CDR3 covers 15 residues. Trimming left V 4 bases short and J 2 bases short, with 11 bases between. Germline values: CDR1 SNHLY, CDR2 FYNNEI. In nucleotides, the CDR3 is TGTGCCAGCAGTGGGACGGCGGGTAACACCGGGGAGCTGTTTTTT. It yields the protein CASSGTAGNTGELFF.

This chain uses TRBV4-1 with TRBJ2-6; D tentatively fits TRBD1 or TRBD2 (6 bases each). V was pared by 1 base and J by 2 bases, with 15 bases between. This CDR3 spans 18 amino acids. Germline assignment: CDR1 MGHRA and CDR2 YSYEKL. CDR3 amino acids: CASSQVPGALAGANVLTF. The CDR3 nucleotides are TGCGCCAGCAGCCAAGTTCCGGGGGCGCTTGCTGGGGCCAACGTCCTGACTTTC.

The sample holds a few counts of this clonotype. This sequence joins TRBV19 and TRBJ1-1; D gene unclear. Trimming cost V 5 bases and J 10 bases, with 14 bases left between them. The CDR3 covers 12 residues. Germline assignment: CDR1 LNHDA and CDR2 SQIVND (reference sequence). The DNA for the CDR3 is TGTGCCAGTAGTCTCGGGTCAACGGGAGCTTTCTTT. It yields the protein CASSLGSTGAFF.

The V call is TRBV20-1, the J call TRBJ1-4; TRBD1 is a possible D gene (6 bases). This CDR3 spans 13 amino acids. CDR1 and CDR2 (germline): DFQATT, SNEGSKA (reference sequence). V was trimmed by 3 bases and J by 8 bases, leaving 13 bases between them. This CDR3 is CSASTRGGEKLFF. The CDR3 bases are TGCAGTGCTAGTACCAGGGGAGGCGAAAAACTGTTTTTT.

Ten or more counts support this clonotype. This chain links TRBV29-1 with TRBJ2-3, with D hard to call. The CDR3 sequence is 13 residues long. Trimming took 4 bases from V and 6 from J, leaving 14 bases between them. CDR1 SQVTM and CDR2 ANQGSEA come from the germline V gene. As DNA, the CDR3 is TGCAGCGTTGGTGCGTCCCTCGGGGATACGCAGTATTTT. Translating it yields CSVGASLGDTQYF.

This clonotype was seen only a few times. The chain uses TRBV20-1 and TRBJ1-3; D is unclear. The CDR3 runs 15 residues. Germline assignment: CDR1 DFQATT and CDR2 SNEGSKA (reference sequence). The germline V and J ends were trimmed by 0 bases and 4 bases, with 13 bases remaining between them. The CDR3 region is CSARDRRAVGNTIYF. CDR3 nucleotide sequence: TGCAGTGCTAGAGATCGGCGGGCGGTGGGAAACACCATATATTTT.

This clonotype was recorded at least ten times. The V and J genes are TRBV7-2 and TRBJ2-7; TRBD2 matches at 9 bases. The CDR3 runs 15 residues. Germline loops: CDR1 SGHTA, CDR2 FQGNSA. V shed 3 bases, J shed 4 bases, and the junction held 7 bases outside the gene matches. The CDR3 loop is CASSFSPSGEYEQYV. Here the CDR3 DNA reads TGTGCCAGCAGCTTTAGCCCTAGCGGGGAATACGAGCAGTACGTC.